This T cell receptor beta chain was captured by sequencing in a study of cytomegalovirus exposure and HLA in healthy donors. Overall study context: The 120 or so validation repertoires and the roughly 690 first-cohort repertoires shared a platform, a later analysis reported.

Study-level results: A subsequent analysis found that TCR clusters from the first cohort also tended to co-occur in the approximately 110 validation repertoires, with under 95% of cluster scores above 0.

Of note for this clone: Its antigen is unknown.

Trimming pared 5 bases from V and 2 bases from J, leaving 16 bases between. Germline CDR1 and CDR2: SGHTA and FQGTGA. CDR3 length: 15 amino acids. Here immunoSEQ multiplex PCR was the method, and the copy in TCRdb shows in-frame clones only, minus some. The table shows some 170,000 clones, with around nine tenths occurring only once. The TCR originated in a young man in good health and CMV-seropositive. Material: PBMCs. J is TRBJ2-7 and V is TRBV7-3; weak D call: TRBD2 (6 bases). The CDR3: CASSPGGVPPYEQYF. The CDR3 nucleotides are TGTGCCAGCAGCCCGGGCGGGGTCCCCCCCTACGAGCAGTACTTC. The full variable domain, in which reference TRBV7-3 and TRBJ2-7 provide the parts outside the CDR3, is GAGVSQTPSNKVTEKGKYVELRCDPISGHTALYWYRQSLGQGPEFLIYFQGTGAADDSGLPNDRFFAVRPEGSVSTLKIQRTERGDSAVYLCASSPGGVPPYEQYFGPGTRLTVT.